This entry describes one T cell receptor (beta chain). Its antigen is as yet unknown. These data belong to a study of cytomegalovirus exposure and HLA in healthy donors. Looked up from germline, CDR1 is KGHSH and CDR2 is LQKENI. The CDR3 loop spans 14 amino acids. V gave up 4 bases and J gave up 2 bases, with 10 bases separating them. The PCR ran on 60 Vbeta and 13 Jbeta primers. Profiled with immunoSEQ multiplex PCR; TCRdb holds only in-frame clones, not every one. The sample has 75,000 to 90,000 clones; approximately 81% are singletons. Study-wide findings and caveats: Earlier analysis yielded a pattern in which most TCR beta V segments were productive about 87% or about 30% of the time. Accurate prediction of most subjects' HLA-A and HLA-B alleles from TCR beta sequences was reported.

This TCR came from a woman aged 35 to 49 in good health and CMV-seropositive. This chain uses TRBV18 with TRBJ2-3, with D perhaps TRBD2 (7 bases). The material sequenced was PBMCs. The CDR3 reads CASSQGGPTDTQYF. As DNA, the CDR3 is TGTGCCAGCTCACAGGGGGGGCCCACAGATACGCAGTATTTT.